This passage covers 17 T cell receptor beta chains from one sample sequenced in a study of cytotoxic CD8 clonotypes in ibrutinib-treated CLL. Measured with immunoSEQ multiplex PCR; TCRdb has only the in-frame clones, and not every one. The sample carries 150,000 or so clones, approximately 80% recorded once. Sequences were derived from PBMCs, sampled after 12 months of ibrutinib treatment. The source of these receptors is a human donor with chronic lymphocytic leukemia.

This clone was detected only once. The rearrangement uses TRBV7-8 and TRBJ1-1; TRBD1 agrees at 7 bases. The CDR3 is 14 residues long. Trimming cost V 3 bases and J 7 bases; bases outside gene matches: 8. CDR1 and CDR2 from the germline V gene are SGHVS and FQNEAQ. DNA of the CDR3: TGTGCCAGCAGCTTGACAGGGAGGGTAAATGAAGCTTTCTTT. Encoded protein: CASSLTGRVNEAFF.

CDR3 in amino acids: CASSLRPGQGLTGELFF. In DNA form, the CDR3 reads TGTGCCAGCAGCTTACGTCCCGGACAGGGGTTGACCGGGGAGCTGTTTTTT. V usage is TRBV7-2 and J usage is TRBJ2-2, with 9 bases lining up with TRBD1. The CDR3 runs 17 residues. Per the germline V gene, CDR1 is SGHTA and CDR2 is FQGNSA. The J segment lost 5 bases and the V segment lost 2 bases, leaving 9 bases of the junction unmatched.

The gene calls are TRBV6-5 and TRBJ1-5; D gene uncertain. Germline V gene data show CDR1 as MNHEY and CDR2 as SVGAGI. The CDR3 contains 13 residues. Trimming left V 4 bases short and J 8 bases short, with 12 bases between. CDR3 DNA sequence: TGTGCCAGCAGTTCAAGGGCGGGTGAGCCCCAGCATTTT. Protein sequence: CASSSRAGEPQHF.

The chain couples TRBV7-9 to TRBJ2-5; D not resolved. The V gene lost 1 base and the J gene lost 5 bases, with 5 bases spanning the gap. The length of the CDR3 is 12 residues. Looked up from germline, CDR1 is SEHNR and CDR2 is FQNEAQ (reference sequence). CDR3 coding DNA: TGTGCCAGCAGCTTAGTAGGGGAGACCCAGTACTTC. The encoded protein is CASSLVGETQYF.

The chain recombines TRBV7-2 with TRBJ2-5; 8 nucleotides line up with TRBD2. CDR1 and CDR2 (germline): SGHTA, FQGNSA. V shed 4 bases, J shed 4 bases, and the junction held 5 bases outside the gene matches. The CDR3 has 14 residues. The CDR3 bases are TGTGCCAGCAGCTCGAGAGCGGGAGCAGAGACCCAGTACTTC. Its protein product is CASSSRAGAETQYF.

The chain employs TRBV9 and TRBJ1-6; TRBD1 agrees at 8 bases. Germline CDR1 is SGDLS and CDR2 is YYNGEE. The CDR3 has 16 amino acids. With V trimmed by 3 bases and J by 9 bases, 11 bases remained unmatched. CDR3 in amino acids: CASSGRDRLLGSPLHF. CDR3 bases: TGTGCCAGCAGCGGACGGGACAGGTTGTTAGGTTCACCCCTCCACTTT.

CDR3 sequence: CASSLGQGMNTEAFF. The CDR3 region has the DNA TGTGCCAGCAGCTTGGGACAGGGAATGAACACTGAAGCTTTCTTT. This chain connects TRBV5-6 to TRBJ1-1; 7 nucleotides agree with TRBD1. Trimming at V came to 0 bases and at J to 0 bases, leaving 2 bases not matched to a gene. The germline CDR1 and CDR2 sequences are SGHDT and YYEEEE. This CDR3 is 15 amino acids long.

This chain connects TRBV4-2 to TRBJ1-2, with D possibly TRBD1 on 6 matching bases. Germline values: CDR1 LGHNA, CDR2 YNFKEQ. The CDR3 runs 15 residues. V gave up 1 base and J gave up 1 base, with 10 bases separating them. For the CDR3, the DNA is TGTGCCAGCAGCCAAGGAACAGGGATTAACTATGGCTACACCTTC. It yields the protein CASSQGTGINYGYTF.

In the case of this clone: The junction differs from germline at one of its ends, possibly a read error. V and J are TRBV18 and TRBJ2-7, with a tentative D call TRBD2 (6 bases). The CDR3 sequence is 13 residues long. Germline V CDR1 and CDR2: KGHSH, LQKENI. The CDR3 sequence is CASSPAPGGIRNF. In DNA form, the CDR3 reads TGTGCCAGCTCACCTGCCCCTGGGGGGATCAGGAACTTC. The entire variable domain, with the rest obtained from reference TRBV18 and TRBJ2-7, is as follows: NAGVMQNPRHLVRRRGQEARLRCSPMKGHSHVYWYRQLPEEGLKFMVYLQKENIIDESGMPKERFSAEFPKEGPSILRIQQVVRGDSAAYFCASSPAPGGIRNFGPGTRLTVT.

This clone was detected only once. CDR3 nucleotides: TGCGCCAGCAGCCAAAGCCACGTCGGCAGGGCCCCCTCCGAGCAGTACTTC. Residues: CASSQSHVGRAPSEQYF. The chain is built from TRBV4-1 and TRBJ2-7, with TRBD1 as a possible D gene (5 bases). With 2 bases removed from V and 6 bases from J, the gap between germline ends came to 23 bases. The CDR3 has 17 amino acids. CDR1 and CDR2 from the germline V gene are MGHRA and YSYEKL.

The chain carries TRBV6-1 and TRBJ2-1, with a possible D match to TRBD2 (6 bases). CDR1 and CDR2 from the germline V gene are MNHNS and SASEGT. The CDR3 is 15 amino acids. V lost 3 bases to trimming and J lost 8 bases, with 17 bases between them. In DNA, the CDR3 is TGTGCCAGCAGTGAGAGGAGCGGGTGGACCCATGAGCAGTTCTTC. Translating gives CASSERSGWTHEQFF.

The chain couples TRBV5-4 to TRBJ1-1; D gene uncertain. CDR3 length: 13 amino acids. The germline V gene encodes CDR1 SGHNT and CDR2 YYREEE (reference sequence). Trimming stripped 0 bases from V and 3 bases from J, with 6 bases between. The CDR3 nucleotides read TGTGCCAGCAGCTTGGAAGAATACACTGAAGCTTTCTTT. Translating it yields CASSLEEYTEAFF.

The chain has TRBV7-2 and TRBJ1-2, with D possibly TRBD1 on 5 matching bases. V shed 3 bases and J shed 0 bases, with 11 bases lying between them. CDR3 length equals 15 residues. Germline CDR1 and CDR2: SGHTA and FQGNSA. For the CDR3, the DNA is TGTGCCAGCAGCTTTGGGGGTAGAGCTAACTATGGCTACACCTTC. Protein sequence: CASSFGGRANYGYTF.

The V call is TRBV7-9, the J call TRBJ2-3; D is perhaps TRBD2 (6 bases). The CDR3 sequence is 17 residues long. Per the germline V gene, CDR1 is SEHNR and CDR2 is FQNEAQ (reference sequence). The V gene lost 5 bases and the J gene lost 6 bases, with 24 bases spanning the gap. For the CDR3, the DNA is TGTGCCAGCAGCCCGACGGGAGAACTAGGCCTCCGGGATACGCAGTATTTT. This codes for CASSPTGELGLRDTQYF.

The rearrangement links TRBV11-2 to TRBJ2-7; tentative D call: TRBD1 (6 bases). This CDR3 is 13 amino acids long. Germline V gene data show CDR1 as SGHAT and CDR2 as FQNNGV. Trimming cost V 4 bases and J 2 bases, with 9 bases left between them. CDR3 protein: CASSWDNPYEQYF. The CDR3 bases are TGTGCCAGCAGCTGGGACAATCCCTACGAGCAGTACTTC. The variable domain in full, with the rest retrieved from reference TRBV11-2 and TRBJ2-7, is EAGVAQSPRYKIIEKRQSVAFWCNPISGHATLYWYQQILGQGPKLLIQFQNNGVVDDSQLPKDRFSAERLKGVDSTLKIQPAKLEDSAVYLCASSWDNPYEQYFGPGTRLTVT.

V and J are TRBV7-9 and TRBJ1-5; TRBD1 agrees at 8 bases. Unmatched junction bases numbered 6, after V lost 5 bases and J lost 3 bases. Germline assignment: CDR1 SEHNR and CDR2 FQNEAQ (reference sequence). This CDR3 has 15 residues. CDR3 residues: CASSPQGADNQPQHF. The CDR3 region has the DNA TGTGCCAGCAGCCCTCAGGGGGCAGACAATCAGCCCCAGCATTTT.

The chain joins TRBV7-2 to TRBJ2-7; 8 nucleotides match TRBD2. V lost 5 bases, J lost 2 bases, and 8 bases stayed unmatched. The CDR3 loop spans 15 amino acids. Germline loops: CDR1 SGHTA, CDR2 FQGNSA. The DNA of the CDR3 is TGTGCCAGCAGCCACCCTGGAGCGGGGGCCTACGAGCAGTACTTC. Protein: CASSHPGAGAYEQYF.